Sequencing of this TCR beta chain was carried out in a study of technical replicates of blood from a handful of donors. The germline V gene encodes CDR1 LNHDA and CDR2 SQIVND (reference sequence). The CDR3 length is 14 residues. V lost 4 bases and J lost 4; bases outside the gene matches: 3. The protocol was immunoSEQ multiplex PCR, while the TCRdb copy is restricted to in-frame clones and leaves out a portion. The data show tens of thousands of clones, about 94% seen once. About this clone itself: The same CDR3 also results from other DNA sequences found in this sample.

The sample was T cells isolated from PBMCs. The receptor's source is a human donor in good health. The chain carries TRBV19 and TRBJ2-7; 11 positions match TRBD2. CDR3 DNA: TGTGCCAGTAGTACCGGGACTAGCGGATACGAGCAGTACTTC. Its translation is CASSTGTSGYEQYF.